This TCR beta chain was identified in a study of shared clonotypes between healthy human individuals. This clone occurred a few times. Its antigen is unknown. The V segment lost 6 bases and the J segment 3 bases; nucleotides outside the gene matches: 8. The germline gives CDR1 MNHEY, CDR2 SVGAGI. The CDR3 has 15 residues. Study outcomes and limitations: The naive CD4 repertoires of a handful of donors were compared, and around 4.7% of clonotypes were shared.

Sorted-subset replicate PCRs used around 220 ng DNA, about 30,000 T cell genomes. Sequencing used immunoSEQ multiplex PCR; TCRdb keeps in-frame clones, though not all of them. Here the sample spans around 320,000 clones, about nine tenths being singletons. The sequenced sample consisted of memory CD8+ T cells sorted from blood. Sample subset: CD45RO+ cells pooled with CCR7-negative TemRA cells. V usage is TRBV6-5 and J usage is TRBJ2-5; TRBD2 agrees at 9 bases. The origin of this receptor is a man in his late teens or twenties in good health. The CDR3 DNA sequence: TGTGCCAGCAGACAAGCGGGGGGCCCAGAAGAGACCCAGTACTTC. It yields the protein CASRQAGGPEETQYF.